The rows below give T cell receptor beta chains drawn from one sample of a study of T cell responses to AZD1222 COVID-19 vaccine. Here immunoSEQ multiplex PCR was the method, and the copy in TCRdb shows in-frame clones only, minus some. The table lists some 120,000 clones, around 94% of them singletons. This specimen consisted of peripheral blood, obtained on day 0 of AZD1222 vaccination. These receptors were collected from an adult in good health. CDR3s include the opening cysteine and the closing phenylalanine or tryptophan. D genes are given only for firm matches. Clone sizes are given selectively: once, few, many, or a class where the clone is expanded.

NA,TRBV18,NA,TRBJ2-1,CASSPLFGDNEQFF,TGTGCCAGCTCCCCCCTCTTCGGGGACAATGAGCAGTTCTTC
NA,TRBV6-6,NA,TRBJ2-3,CASRLEIPDTQYF,TGTGCCAGCAGACTAGAAATTCCAGATACGCAGTATTTT
NA,TRBV15,NA,TRBJ2-7,CATSRDYDPYEQYF,TGTGCCACCAGCAGAGATTACGACCCCTACGAGCAGTACTTC
NA,TRBV10-3,TRBD1,TRBJ1-2,CAISSGTVNGYTF,TGTGCCATCAGTTCCGGGACAGTTAATGGCTACACCTTC
NA,TRBV6-2/TRBV6-3,NA,TRBJ2-2,CASSYSKKRQNLLTGELFF,TGTGCCAGCAGTTACTCGAAGAAGAGGCAGAACCTCCTCACCGGGGAGCTGTTTTTT
NA,TRBV18,TRBD2,TRBJ2-7,CASSPPGLAGGTYEQYF,TGTGCCAGCTCACCACCGGGACTAGCGGGAGGAACCTACGAGCAGTACTTC
NA,TRBV15,TRBD1,TRBJ2-1,CATSSRRDREFGSSYNEQFF,TGTGCCACCAGCAGCCGCAGGGACAGGGAGTTTGGGTCGTCCTACAATGAGCAGTTCTTC
NA,TRBV7-9,TRBD1,TRBJ2-6,CASSSDRKNLGSGANVLTF,TGTGCCAGCAGCTCGGACAGGAAAAACCTTGGGTCTGGGGCCAACGTCCTGACTTTC
NA,TRBV19,NA,TRBJ2-2,CASSPDFGELFF,TGTGCCAGTAGTCCGGACTTCGGGGAGCTGTTTTTT
NA,TRBV6-5,TRBD2,TRBJ2-1,CASLSPWREGGEQFF,TGTGCCAGCCTCAGCCCTTGGCGGGAGGGTGGTGAGCAGTTCTTC
once,TRBV15,TRBD1,TRBJ1-5,CATSRRVGQYNQPQHF,TGTGCCACCAGCAGGAGAGTGGGACAGTACAATCAGCCCCAGCATTTT
NA,TRBV30,NA,TRBJ1-5,CAWSETVLNQPQHF,TGTGCCTGGAGTGAAACAGTTCTTAATCAGCCCCAGCATTTT
NA,TRBV19,TRBD2,TRBJ2-7,CASSTTSGTSYEQYF,TGTGCCAGTAGTACGACTAGCGGGACGTCCTACGAGCAGTACTTC
NA,TRBV2,TRBD1,TRBJ1-1,CASSWTGGDTEAFF,TGTGCCAGCAGTTGGACAGGGGGGGACACTGAAGCTTTCTTT
NA,TRBV7-7,TRBD1,TRBJ1-1,CASSLGPLEGGGWNTEAFF,TGTGCCAGCAGCTTAGGCCCGTTGGAGGGAGGGGGCTGGAACACTGAAGCTTTCTTT
NA,TRBV28,TRBD2,TRBJ2-1,CASTVGGSFEQFF,TGTGCCAGCACCGTGGGAGGGTCCTTTGAGCAGTTCTTC
NA,TRBV13,NA,TRBJ2-5,CASSLSTGRETQYF,TGTGCCAGCAGCTTAAGCACAGGTCGAGAGACCCAGTACTTC
once,TRBV4-3,TRBD2,TRBJ2-2,CASSREREGRTGELFF,TGCGCCAGCAGCCGAGAGCGGGAGGGCCGGACCGGGGAGCTGTTTTTT
NA,TRBV14,TRBD2,TRBJ2-5,CARLAGGPPDIPPTGETQYF,TGTGCCAGACTAGCGGGAGGGCCCCCTGATATACCCCCCACCGGGGAGACCCAGTACTTC